The clone carrying this T cell receptor (beta chain) was detected ten times or more. CDR3 length: 18 amino acids. CDR1 and CDR2 (germline): LGHDT, YNNKEL (reference sequence). V shed 4 bases, J shed 4 bases, and the junction held 15 bases outside the gene matches. The data stem from a study of regulatory T cells in long-lasting Graves disease. The TCR beta library used iRepertoire HTBI primers with Arm-PCR amplification of CDR3. In TCRdb, the multiplex PCR reads were re-called with MiXCR into one record per CDR3 protein. There are 420,000 or so distinct CDR3 sequences in the sample; roughly 15% occur only once, and approximately 22% lies in the top ten. The time point denotes: newly diagnosed GD, antithyroid drugs for less than 3 months. Extracted RNA from PBMCs served as the source of the TCR library. These data were likewise used in another study, on T cells in Graves' hyperthyroidism and ophthalmopathy.

Sample: peripheral blood mononuclear cells (PBMCs), taken at new diagnosis, from a patient treated with antithyroid drugs. The chain links TRBV3-1 to TRBJ1-2, with 10 bases matching TRBD1. This clonotype originated in a woman between 18 and 29 years old with Graves disease. The CDR3 loop is CASSRYSPGQGRIYGYTF. The CDR3 coding sequence is TGTGCCAGCAGCCGCTACTCCCCGGGACAGGGGCGAATCTATGGCTACACCTTC. Variable domain in full (rest from reference TRBV3-1 and TRBJ1-2): DTAVSQTPKYLVTQMGNDKSIKCEQNLGHDTMYWYKQDSKKFLKIMFSYNNKELIINETVPNRFSPKSPDKAHLNLHINSLELGDSAVYFCASSRYSPGQGRIYGYTFGSGTRLTVV.